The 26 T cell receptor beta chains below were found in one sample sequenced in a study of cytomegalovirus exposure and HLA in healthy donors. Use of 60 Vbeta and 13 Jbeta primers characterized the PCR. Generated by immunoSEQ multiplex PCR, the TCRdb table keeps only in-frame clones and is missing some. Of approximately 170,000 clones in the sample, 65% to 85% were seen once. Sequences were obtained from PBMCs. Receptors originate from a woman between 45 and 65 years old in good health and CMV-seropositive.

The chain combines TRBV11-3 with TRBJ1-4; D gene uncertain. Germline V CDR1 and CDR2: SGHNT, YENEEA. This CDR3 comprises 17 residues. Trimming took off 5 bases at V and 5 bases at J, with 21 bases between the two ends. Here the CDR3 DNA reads TGTGCCAGCAGCCAAATTACCGGCGTAGAGCGGAATGAAAAACTGTTTTTT. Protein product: CASSQITGVERNEKLFF. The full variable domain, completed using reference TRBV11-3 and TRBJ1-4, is EAGVVQSPRYKIIEKKQPVAFWCNPISGHNTLYWYLQNLGQGPELLIRYENEEAVDDSQLPKDRFSAERLKGVDSTLKIQPAELGDSAVYLCASSQITGVERNEKLFFGSGTQLSVL.

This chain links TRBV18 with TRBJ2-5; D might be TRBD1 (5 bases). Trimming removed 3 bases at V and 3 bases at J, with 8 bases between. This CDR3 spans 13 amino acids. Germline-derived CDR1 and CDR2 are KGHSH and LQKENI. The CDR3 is CASSPTEEETQYF. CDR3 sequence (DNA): TGTGCCAGCTCACCGACAGAAGAAGAGACCCAGTACTTC.

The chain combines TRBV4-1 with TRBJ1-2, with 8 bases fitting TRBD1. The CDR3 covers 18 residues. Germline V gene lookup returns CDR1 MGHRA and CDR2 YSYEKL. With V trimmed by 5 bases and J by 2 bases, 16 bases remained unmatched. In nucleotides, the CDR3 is TGCGCCAGCAGCTCGCGGGGTGCGGCGGACAGGGCCAACTATGGCTACACCTTC. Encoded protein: CASSSRGAADRANYGYTF.

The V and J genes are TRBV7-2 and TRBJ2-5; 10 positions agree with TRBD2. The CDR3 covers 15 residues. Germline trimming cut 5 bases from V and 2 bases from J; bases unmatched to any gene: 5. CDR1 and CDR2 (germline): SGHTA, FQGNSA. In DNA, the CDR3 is TGTGCCAGCAGCAGACTAGCGGGCCTTCAAGAGACCCAGTACTTC. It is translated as CASSRLAGLQETQYF.

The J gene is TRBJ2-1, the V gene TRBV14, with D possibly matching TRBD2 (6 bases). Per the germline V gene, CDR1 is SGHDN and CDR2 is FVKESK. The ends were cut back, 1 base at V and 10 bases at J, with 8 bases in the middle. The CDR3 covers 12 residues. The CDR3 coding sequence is TGTGCCAGCAGCCAAGGACTAGGGGAGCAGTTCTTC. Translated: CASSQGLGEQFF.

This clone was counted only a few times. The CDR3 nucleotides are TGCGCCAGCAGCCAGACATCTCATAATTCACCCCTCCACTTT. It encodes CASSQTSHNSPLHF. The chain links TRBV4-1 to TRBJ1-6; D remains ambiguous. This CDR3 has 14 amino acids. V lost 3 bases and J 5 bases, leaving 8 bases between the germline ends. Germline V gene data show CDR1 as MGHRA and CDR2 as YSYEKL.

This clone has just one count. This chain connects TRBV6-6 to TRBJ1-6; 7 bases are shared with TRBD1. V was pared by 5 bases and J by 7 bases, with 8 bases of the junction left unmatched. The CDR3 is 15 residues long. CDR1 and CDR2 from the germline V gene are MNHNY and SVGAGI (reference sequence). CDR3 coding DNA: TGTGCCAGCAGTCTCGGACAGGCGTCAAATTCACCCCTCCACTTT. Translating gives CASSLGQASNSPLHF.

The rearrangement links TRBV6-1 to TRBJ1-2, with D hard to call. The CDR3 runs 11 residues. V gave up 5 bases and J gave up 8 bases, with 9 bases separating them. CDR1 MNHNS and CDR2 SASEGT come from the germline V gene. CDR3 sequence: CASSSPGGYTF. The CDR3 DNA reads TGTGCCAGCAGTTCCCCGGGGGGCTACACCTTC.

CDR3 nucleotides: TGTGCCAGCAGCTTAGGGGCAGCCCAAGAGACCCAGTACTTC. It encodes CASSLGAAQETQYF. The rearrangement links TRBV7-9 to TRBJ2-5; D gene unclear. CDR1 is SEHNR and CDR2 is FQNEAQ in the germline V gene (reference sequence). V was clipped by 1 base and J by 1 base, with 7 bases between them. The CDR3 contains 14 residues.

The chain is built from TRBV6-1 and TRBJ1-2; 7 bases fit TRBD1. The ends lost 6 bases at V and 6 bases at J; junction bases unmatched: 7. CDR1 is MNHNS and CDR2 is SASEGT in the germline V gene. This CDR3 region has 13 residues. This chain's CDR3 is CASRDREAHGYTF. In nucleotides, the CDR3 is TGTGCCAGCAGAGACAGGGAGGCCCATGGCTACACCTTC.

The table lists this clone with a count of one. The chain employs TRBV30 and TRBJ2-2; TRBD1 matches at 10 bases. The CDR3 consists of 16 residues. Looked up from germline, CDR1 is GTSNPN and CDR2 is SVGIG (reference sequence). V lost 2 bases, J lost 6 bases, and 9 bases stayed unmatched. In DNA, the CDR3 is TGTGCCTGGAGTATTGTTGACAGGGGGCAAGCCGGGGAGCTGTTTTTT. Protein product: CAWSIVDRGQAGELFF.

CDR3 region: CASSITGESATEAFF. CDR3 nucleotide sequence: TGTGCCAGTAGTATTACAGGGGAGAGTGCCACTGAAGCTTTCTTT. The chain has TRBV19 and TRBJ1-1; 7 nucleotides line up with TRBD1. Unmatched junction bases numbered 8, after V lost 3 bases and J lost 4 bases. CDR1 and CDR2 from the germline V gene are LNHDA and SQIVND (reference sequence). The CDR3 is 15 residues long. The full variable domain, with the rest looked up from reference TRBV19 and TRBJ1-1, is DGGITQSPKYLFRKEGQNVTLSCEQNLNHDAMYWYRQDPGQGLRLIYYSQIVNDFQKGDIAEGYSVSREKKESFPLTVTSAQKNPTAFYLCASSITGESATEAFFGQGTRLTVV.

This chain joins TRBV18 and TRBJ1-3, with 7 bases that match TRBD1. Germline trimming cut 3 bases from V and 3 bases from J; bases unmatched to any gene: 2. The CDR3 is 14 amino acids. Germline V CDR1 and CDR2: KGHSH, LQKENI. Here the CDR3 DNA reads TGTGCCAGCTCACCCGACAGGGTTGGAAACACCATATATTTT. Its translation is CASSPDRVGNTIYF.

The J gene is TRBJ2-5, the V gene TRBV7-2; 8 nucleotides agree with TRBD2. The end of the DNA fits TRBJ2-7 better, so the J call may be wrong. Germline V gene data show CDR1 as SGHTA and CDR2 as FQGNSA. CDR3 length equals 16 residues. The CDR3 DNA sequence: TGTGCCAGCAGCCTGAGACCCGGGACTAGTGGATTCGAGCAGTACTTC. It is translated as CASSLRPGTSGFEQYF.

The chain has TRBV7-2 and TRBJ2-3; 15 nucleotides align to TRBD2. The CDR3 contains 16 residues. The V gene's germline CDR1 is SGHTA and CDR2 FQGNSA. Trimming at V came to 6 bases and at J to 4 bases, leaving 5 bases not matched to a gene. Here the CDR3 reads CASRRGLAGGADTQYF. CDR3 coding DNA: TGTGCCAGCAGGCGCGGACTAGCGGGAGGGGCAGATACGCAGTATTTT.

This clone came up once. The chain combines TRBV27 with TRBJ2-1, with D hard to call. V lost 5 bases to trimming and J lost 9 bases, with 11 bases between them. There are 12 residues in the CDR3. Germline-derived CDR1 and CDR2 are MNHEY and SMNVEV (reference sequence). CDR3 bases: TGTGCCAGCAGTATCCCCCCCGGTGAGCAGTTCTTC. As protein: CASSIPPGEQFF.

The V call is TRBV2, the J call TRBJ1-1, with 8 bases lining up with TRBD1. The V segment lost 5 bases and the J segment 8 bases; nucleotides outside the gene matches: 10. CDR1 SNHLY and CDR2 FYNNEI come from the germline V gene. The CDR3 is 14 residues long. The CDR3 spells CASSRTRGPIEAFF. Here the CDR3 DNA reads TGTGCCAGCAGTCGCACCAGGGGGCCGATCGAAGCTTTCTTT.

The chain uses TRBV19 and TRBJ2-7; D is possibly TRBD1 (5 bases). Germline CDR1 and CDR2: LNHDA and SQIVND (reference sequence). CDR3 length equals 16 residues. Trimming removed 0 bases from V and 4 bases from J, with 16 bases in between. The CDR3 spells CASSIDRLQGVYEQYF. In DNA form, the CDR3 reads TGTGCCAGTAGTATAGATCGTTTGCAAGGGGTTTACGAGCAGTACTTC.

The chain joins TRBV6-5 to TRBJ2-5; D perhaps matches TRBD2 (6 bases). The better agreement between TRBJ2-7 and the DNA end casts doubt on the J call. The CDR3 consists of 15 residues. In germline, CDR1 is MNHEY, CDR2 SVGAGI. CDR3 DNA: TGTGCCAGCAGTTACTCGGAGGGGAGCAGCTACGAGCAGTACTTC. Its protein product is CASSYSEGSSYEQYF.

The CDR3 DNA is TGCGCCAGCAGCTCCGGGACAGTTAACGATGAAGCTTTCTTT. Encoded protein: CASSSGTVNDEAFF. The gene calls are TRBV5-1 and TRBJ1-1, with TRBD1 identical over 7 bases. CDR1 and CDR2 (germline): SGHRS, YFSETQ. V shed 3 bases and J 7 bases; nucleotides not matched to a gene: 9. The CDR3 length is 14 residues.

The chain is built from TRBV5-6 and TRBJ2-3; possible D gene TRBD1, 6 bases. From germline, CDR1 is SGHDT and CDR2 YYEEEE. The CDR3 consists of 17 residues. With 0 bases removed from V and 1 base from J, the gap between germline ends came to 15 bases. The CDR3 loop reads CASSLGAGALGTDTQYF. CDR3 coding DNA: TGTGCCAGCAGCTTGGGGGCAGGGGCGTTGGGCACAGATACGCAGTATTTT.

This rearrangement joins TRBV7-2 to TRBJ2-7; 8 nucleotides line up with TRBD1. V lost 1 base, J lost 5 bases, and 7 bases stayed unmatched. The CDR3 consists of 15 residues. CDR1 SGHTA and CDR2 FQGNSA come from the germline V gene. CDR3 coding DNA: TGTGCCAGCAGCTTAGAGTGGCACAGGGGGAACGAGCAGTACTTC. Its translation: CASSLEWHRGNEQYF.

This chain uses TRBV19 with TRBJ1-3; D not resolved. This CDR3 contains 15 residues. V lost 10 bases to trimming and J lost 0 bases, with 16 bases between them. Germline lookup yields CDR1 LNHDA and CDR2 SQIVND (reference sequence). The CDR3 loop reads CATKGGSHSGNTIYF. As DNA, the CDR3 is TGTGCCACCAAAGGCGGCAGCCACTCTGGAAACACCATATATTTT.

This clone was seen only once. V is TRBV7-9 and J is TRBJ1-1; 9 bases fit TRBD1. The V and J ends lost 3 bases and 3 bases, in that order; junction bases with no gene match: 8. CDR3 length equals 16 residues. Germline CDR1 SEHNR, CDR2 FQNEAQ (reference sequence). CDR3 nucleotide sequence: TGTGCCAGCAGCTTGGGGACAGGGACAAGGGACACTGAAGCTTTCTTT. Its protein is CASSLGTGTRDTEAFF.

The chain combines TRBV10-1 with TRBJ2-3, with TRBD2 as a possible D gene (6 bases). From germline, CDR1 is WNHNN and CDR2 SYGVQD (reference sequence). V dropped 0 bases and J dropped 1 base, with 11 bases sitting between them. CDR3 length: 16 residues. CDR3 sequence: CASSESGEVGTDTQYF. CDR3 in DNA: TGCGCCAGCAGTGAGTCGGGGGAGGTAGGCACAGATACGCAGTATTTT.

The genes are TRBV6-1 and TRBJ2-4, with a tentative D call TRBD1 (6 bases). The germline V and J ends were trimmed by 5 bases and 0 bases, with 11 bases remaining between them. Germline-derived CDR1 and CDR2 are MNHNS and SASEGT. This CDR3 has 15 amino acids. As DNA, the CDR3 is TGTGCCAGCAGTATACAGGGCCCAGCCAAAAACATTCAGTACTTC. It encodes CASSIQGPAKNIQYF.